These T cell receptor beta chains were read from a single sample in a study of human T cells and chemical hapten exposure. Via MiXCR, TCRdb re-called the RACE reads, giving one row per CDR3 protein. The sample has tens of thousands of distinct CDR3 sequences; 8.5% to 12% are singletons. The source was whole blood, collected in connection with sensitization to the hapten diphenylcyclopropenone (DPC). The receptor set was obtained from a woman in her forties or fifties with alopecia areata. Some clones in this sample may be carry-over from other donors' samples. Each CDR3 is given with its conserved first and last residue. The D gene is left open where the match is weak. The size of a clone is reported for some rows only, either as once, few or many, or as a class for expanded clones.

d_gene: NA
abundance: many
len: 16
j_gene: TRBJ2-3
v_gene: TRBV7-6
CDR3aa: CASSRGRVFSTDTQYF
CDR3nt: TGTGCCAGCAGCCGCGGCCGGGTCTTTAGCACAGATACGCAGTATTTT

d_gene: TRBD1
abundance: many
len: 16
j_gene: TRBJ1-5
v_gene: TRBV3-1
CDR3aa: CASSLGTGYSNQPQHF
CDR3nt: TGTGCCAGCAGCCTCGGGACAGGCTATAGCAATCAGCCCCAGCATTTT

d_gene: NA
abundance: many
len: 13
j_gene: TRBJ2-7
v_gene: TRBV29-1
CDR3aa: CSVDRDGAYEQYF
CDR3nt: TGCAGCGTTGATCGGGACGGCGCCTACGAGCAGTACTTC

d_gene: NA
abundance: many
len: 13
j_gene: TRBJ2-3
v_gene: TRBV29-1
CDR3aa: CSVEAGNTDTQYF
CDR3nt: TGCAGCGTTGAGGCGGGAAACACAGATACGCAGTATTTT

d_gene: NA
abundance: many
len: 15
j_gene: TRBJ2-3
v_gene: TRBV7-6
CDR3aa: CASSSSALNTDTQYF
CDR3nt: TGTGCCAGCAGCTCCTCGGCACTGAACACAGATACGCAGTATTTT

d_gene: NA
abundance: many
len: 15
j_gene: TRBJ1-2
v_gene: TRBV10-3
CDR3aa: CAISEPTGIYVGYTF
CDR3nt: TGTGCCATCAGTGAGCCAACAGGAATCTATGTGGGCTACACCTTC

d_gene: NA
abundance: many
len: 15
j_gene: TRBJ2-2
v_gene: TRBV7-6
CDR3aa: CASSFVRGATGELFF
CDR3nt: TGTGCCAGCAGCTTTGTGCGCGGGGCCACCGGGGAGCTGTTTTTT

d_gene: TRBD1
abundance: many
len: 13
j_gene: TRBJ2-3
v_gene: TRBV2
CDR3aa: CASSEDRAHTQYF
CDR3nt: TGTGCCAGCAGCGAGGACAGGGCCCATACGCAGTATTTT

d_gene: TRBD2
abundance: once
len: 15
j_gene: TRBJ2-1
v_gene: TRBV19
CDR3aa: CASSMLAGGNDEQFF
CDR3nt: TGTGCCAGTAGTATGTTAGCGGGAGGGAACGATGAGCAGTTCTTC

d_gene: NA
abundance: few
len: 15
j_gene: TRBJ2-3
v_gene: TRBV30
CDR3aa: CAWSAPGRRTDTQYF
CDR3nt: TGTGCCTGGAGTGCCCCGGGGCGTAGGACAGATACGCAGTATTTT

d_gene: NA
abundance: few
len: 15
j_gene: TRBJ1-4
v_gene: TRBV30
CDR3aa: CAWSPGPLPYEKLFF
CDR3nt: TGTGCCTGGAGTCCCGGCCCCCTCCCCTATGAAAAACTGTTTTTT

d_gene: NA
abundance: many
len: 14
j_gene: TRBJ2-7
v_gene: TRBV7-8
CDR3aa: CASSLVLSGDEQYF
CDR3nt: TGTGCCAGCAGCTTAGTTTTGTCCGGTGACGAGCAGTACTTC

d_gene: NA
abundance: NA
len: 16
j_gene: TRBJ2-1
v_gene: TRBV11-3
CDR3aa: CASSLDSQGAYNEQFF
CDR3nt: TGTGCCAGCAGCTTAGATTCACAAGGGGCGTACAATGAGCAGTTCTTC

d_gene: NA
abundance: many
len: 16
j_gene: TRBJ2-1
v_gene: TRBV2
CDR3aa: CASSEIRAVGAGEQFF
CDR3nt: TGTGCCAGCAGTGAAATCCGTGCCGTGGGTGCGGGTGAGCAGTTCTTC

d_gene: TRBD1
abundance: once
len: 14
j_gene: TRBJ1-5
v_gene: TRBV28
CDR3aa: CASSTQGAYQPQHF
CDR3nt: TGTGCCAGCAGTACCCAGGGGGCTTATCAGCCCCAGCATTTT

d_gene: NA
abundance: many
len: 13
j_gene: TRBJ2-3
v_gene: TRBV7-8
CDR3aa: CASKPADTDTQYF
CDR3nt: TGTGCCAGCAAGCCAGCGGACACAGATACGCAGTATTTT

d_gene: TRBD2
abundance: few
len: 18
j_gene: TRBJ2-1
v_gene: TRBV18
CDR3aa: CASGMRAGGPLAYNEQFF
CDR3nt: TGTGCCAGCGGCATGCGGGCGGGAGGGCCTCTCGCCTACAATGAGCAGTTCTTC

d_gene: NA
abundance: few
len: 16
j_gene: TRBJ1-5
v_gene: TRBV4-1
CDR3aa: CASSRTHAGPNQPQHF
CDR3nt: TGCGCCAGCAGCCGAACCCACGCAGGGCCCAATCAGCCCCAGCATTTT

d_gene: TRBD2
abundance: NA
len: 15
j_gene: TRBJ2-4
v_gene: TRBV6-2/TRBV6-3
CDR3aa: CASRREGIAKNIQYF
CDR3nt: TGTGCCAGCCGGCGGGAGGGGATAGCCAAAAACATTCAGTACTTC

d_gene: NA
abundance: NA
len: 16
j_gene: TRBJ2-2
v_gene: TRBV7-9
CDR3aa: CASSPPLQEGAGELFF
CDR3nt: TGTGCCAGCAGCCCACCACTACAGGAAGGAGCCGGGGAGCTGTTTTTT

d_gene: NA
abundance: many
len: 15
j_gene: TRBJ2-5
v_gene: TRBV11-2
CDR3aa: CASSLIESVQETQYF
CDR3nt: TGTGCCAGCAGCCTCATCGAATCGGTACAAGAGACCCAGTACTTC

d_gene: TRBD2
abundance: many
len: 16
j_gene: TRBJ2-5
v_gene: TRBV10-1
CDR3aa: CASSGLAGGMQETQYF
CDR3nt: TGCGCCAGCAGCGGACTAGCGGGAGGGATGCAAGAGACCCAGTACTTC

d_gene: NA
abundance: many
len: 16
j_gene: TRBJ2-3
v_gene: TRBV12-3/TRBV12-4
CDR3aa: CASSPPLTGPIGTQYF
CDR3nt: TGTGCCAGCAGTCCCCCGTTAACAGGGCCAATAGGTACGCAGTATTTT

d_gene: NA
abundance: NA
len: 14
j_gene: TRBJ2-1
v_gene: TRBV5-1
CDR3aa: CASRPGTAYNEQFF
CDR3nt: TGCGCCAGCAGACCCGGGACTGCCTACAATGAGCAGTTCTTC

d_gene: TRBD1
abundance: NA
len: 15
j_gene: TRBJ1-2
v_gene: TRBV9
CDR3aa: CASREPGQANYGYTF
CDR3nt: TGTGCCAGCAGAGAACCGGGACAGGCTAACTATGGCTACACCTTC

d_gene: NA
abundance: NA
len: 14
j_gene: TRBJ1-1
v_gene: TRBV30
CDR3aa: CAWTSGLDVAEAFF
CDR3nt: TGTGCCTGGACTTCCGGACTCGACGTCGCTGAAGCTTTCTTT

d_gene: NA
abundance: NA
len: 18
j_gene: TRBJ1-5
v_gene: TRBV4-1
CDR3aa: CASSQSHMGFSFDQPQHF
CDR3nt: TGCGCCAGCAGCCAATCCCATATGGGTTTTTCGTTTGATCAGCCCCAGCATTTT

d_gene: NA
abundance: many
len: 11
j_gene: TRBJ2-1
v_gene: TRBV11-2
CDR3aa: CASSYGGEQFF
CDR3nt: TGTGCCAGCAGCTACGGCGGTGAGCAGTTCTTC